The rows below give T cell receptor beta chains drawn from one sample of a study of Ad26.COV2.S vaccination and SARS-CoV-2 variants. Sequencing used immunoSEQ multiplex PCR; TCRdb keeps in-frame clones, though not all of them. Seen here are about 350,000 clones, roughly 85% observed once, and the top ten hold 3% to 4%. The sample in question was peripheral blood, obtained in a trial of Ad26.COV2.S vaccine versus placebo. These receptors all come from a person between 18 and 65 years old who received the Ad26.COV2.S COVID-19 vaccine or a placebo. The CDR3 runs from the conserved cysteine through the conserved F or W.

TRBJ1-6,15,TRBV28,CASRPGGSYNSPLHF
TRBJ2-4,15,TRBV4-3,CASSQGGTKQDIQYF
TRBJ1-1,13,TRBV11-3,CASSSEGGTEAFF
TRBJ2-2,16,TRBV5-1,CASSLYSGGATGELFF
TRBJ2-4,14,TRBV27,CASSLRGGRNIQYF
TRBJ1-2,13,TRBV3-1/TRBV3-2,CASSVRDRGGYTF
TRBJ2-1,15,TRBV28,CASRQNWDSYNEQFF
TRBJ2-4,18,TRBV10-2,CASSSGLAELGDKNIQYF
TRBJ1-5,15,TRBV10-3,CAISGDRVSNQPQHF
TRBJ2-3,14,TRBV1,CTSSQEEETDTQYF
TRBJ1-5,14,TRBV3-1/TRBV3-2,CASSGGQRYQPQHF
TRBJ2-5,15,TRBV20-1,CSASGRGLASETQYF
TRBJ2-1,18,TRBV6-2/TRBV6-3,CASSYSIISGISYNEQFF
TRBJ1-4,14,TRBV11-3,CASSVDRSGEKLFF
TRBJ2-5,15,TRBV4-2,CASSQDSHSKETQYF
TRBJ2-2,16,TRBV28,CASSLLGTGKAGELFF
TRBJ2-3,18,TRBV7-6,CASSLGSPGAFGTDTQYF
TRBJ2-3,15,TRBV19,CASSLSSGTTDTQYF